This TCR beta chain was documented in a study of blood T cell repertoires in COVID-19. About the study: Both acute and convalescent COVID-19 samples were obtained from the United States, Italy and Spain. PBMCs, B-cell-depleted T cells, or T cells provided the cDNA or gDNA that made up the material.

Authors' methods: Nucleated cell number was recorded as an estimate derived from reference gene primer amplification. TCRdb keeps only in-frame clones here, not all; method: immunoSEQ multiplex PCR. Clone size and V and J calls were adopted from that table, with D and trimming inferred from the DNA. The sample holds approximately 170,000 clones, under 90% seen once. Among Cohort 3 donors, those recovered had two negative PCRs, clearance, or symptom resolution. Germline V lookup: CDR1 WSHSY, CDR2 SAAADI. The length of the CDR3 is 14 residues. V was clipped by 6 bases and J by 2 bases, with 14 bases between them.

This sequence was found in a woman between 50 and 59 years old who had recovered from COVID-19. The sequenced sample was PBMCs or T cells enriched from blood (not recorded which). This chain uses TRBV10-2 with TRBJ2-7, with D possibly matching TRBD1 (8 bases). CDR3 DNA sequence: TGCGCCAGCAGGCGGGAGACAGGGGCCTACGAGCAGTACTTC. Residues: CASRRETGAYEQYF.